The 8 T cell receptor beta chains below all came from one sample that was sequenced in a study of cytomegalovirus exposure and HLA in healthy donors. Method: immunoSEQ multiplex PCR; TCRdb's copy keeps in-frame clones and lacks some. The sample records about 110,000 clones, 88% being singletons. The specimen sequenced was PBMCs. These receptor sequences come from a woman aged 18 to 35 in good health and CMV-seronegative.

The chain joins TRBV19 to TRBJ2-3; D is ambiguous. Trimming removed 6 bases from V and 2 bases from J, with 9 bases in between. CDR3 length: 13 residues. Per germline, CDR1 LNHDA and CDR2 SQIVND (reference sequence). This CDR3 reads CASSQEITDTQYF. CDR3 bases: TGTGCCAGTAGCCAGGAAATCACAGATACGCAGTATTTT.

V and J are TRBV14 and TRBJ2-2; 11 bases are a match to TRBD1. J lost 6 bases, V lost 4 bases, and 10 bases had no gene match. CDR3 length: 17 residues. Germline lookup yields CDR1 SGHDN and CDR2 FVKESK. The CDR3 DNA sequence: TGTGCCAGCAGCCTAATGGACGGACAGGGGGCCGCCGGGGAGCTGTTTTTT. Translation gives CASSLMDGQGAAGELFF. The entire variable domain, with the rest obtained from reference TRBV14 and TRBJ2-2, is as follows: EAGVTQFPSHSVIEKGQTVTLRCDPISGHDNLYWYRRVMGKEIKFLLHFVKESKQDESGMPNNRFLAERTGGTYSTLKVQPAELEDSGVYFCASSLMDGQGAAGELFFGEGSRLTVL.

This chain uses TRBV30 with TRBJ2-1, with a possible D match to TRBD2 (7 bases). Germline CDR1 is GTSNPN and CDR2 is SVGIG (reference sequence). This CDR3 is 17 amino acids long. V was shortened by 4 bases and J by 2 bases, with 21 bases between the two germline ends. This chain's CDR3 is CAWNLGGQEATYNEQFF. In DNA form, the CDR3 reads TGTGCCTGGAATCTGGGGGGGCAGGAAGCTACCTACAATGAGCAGTTCTTC.

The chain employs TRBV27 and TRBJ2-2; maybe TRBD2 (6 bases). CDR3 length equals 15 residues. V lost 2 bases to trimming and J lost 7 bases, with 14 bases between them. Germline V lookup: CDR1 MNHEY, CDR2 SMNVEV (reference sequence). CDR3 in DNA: TGTGCCAGCAGTTTAACCTCACTAGCCAACGGGGAGCTGTTTTTT. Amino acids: CASSLTSLANGELFF.

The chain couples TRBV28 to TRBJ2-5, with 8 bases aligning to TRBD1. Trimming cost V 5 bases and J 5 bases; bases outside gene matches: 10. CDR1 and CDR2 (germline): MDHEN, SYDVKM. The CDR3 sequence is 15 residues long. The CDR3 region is CASSRYQGAGETQYF. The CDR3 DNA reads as TGTGCCAGCAGTCGCTATCAGGGGGCCGGGGAGACCCAGTACTTC.

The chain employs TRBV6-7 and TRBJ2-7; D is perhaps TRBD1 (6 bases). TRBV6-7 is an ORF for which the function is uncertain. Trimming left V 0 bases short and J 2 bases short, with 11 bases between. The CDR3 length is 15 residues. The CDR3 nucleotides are TGTGCCAGCAGTTACTCGGACAGACCCCCCTACGAGCAGTACTTC. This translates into CASSYSDRPPYEQYF.

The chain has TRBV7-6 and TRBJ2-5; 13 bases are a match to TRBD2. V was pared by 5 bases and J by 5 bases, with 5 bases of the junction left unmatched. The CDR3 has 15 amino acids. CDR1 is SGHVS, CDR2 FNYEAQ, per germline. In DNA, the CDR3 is TGTGCCAGCAGCCCGGAACTAGCGGGGGGGGAGACCCAGTACTTC. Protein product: CASSPELAGGETQYF.

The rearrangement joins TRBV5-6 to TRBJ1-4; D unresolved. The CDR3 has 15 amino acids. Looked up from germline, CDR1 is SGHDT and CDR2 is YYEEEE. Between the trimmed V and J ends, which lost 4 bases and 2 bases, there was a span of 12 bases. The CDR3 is CASSAIQITNEKLFF. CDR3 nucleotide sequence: TGTGCCAGCAGCGCCATACAGATTACTAATGAAAAACTGTTTTTT.